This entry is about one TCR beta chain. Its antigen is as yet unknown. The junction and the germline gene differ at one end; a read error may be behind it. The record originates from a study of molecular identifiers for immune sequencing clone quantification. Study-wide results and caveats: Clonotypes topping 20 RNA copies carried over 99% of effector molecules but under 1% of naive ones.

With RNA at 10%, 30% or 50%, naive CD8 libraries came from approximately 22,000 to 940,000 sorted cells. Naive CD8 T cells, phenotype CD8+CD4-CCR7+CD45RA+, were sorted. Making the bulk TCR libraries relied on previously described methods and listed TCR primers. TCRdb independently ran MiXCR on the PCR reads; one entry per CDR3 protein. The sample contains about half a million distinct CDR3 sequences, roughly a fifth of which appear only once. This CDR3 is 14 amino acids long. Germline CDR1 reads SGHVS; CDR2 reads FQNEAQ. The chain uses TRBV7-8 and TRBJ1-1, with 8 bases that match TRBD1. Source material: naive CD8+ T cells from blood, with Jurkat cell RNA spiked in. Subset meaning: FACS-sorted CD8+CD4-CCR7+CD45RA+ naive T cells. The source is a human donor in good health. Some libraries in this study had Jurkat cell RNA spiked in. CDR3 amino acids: CVSSLRTGYTEAFF. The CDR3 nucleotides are TGTGTCAGCAGCCTCCGGACAGGGTACACTGAAGCTTTCTTT.